The rows below give T cell receptor beta chains drawn from one sample of a study of identical twins. MiXCR, applied by TCRdb to the 5' RACE reads, yields one record per CDR3 protein. The sample consists of about 700,000 distinct CDR3 sequences, 6.1% of them appearing once. Sequencing was done on a sample of naive T cells sorted from blood. These receptors came from a man younger than 30 in good health. The conserved cysteine and the conserved F or W are not part of the CDR3 here.

>TRBV6-1
ASRGTGMHARRY
>TRBV7-9
ASRRTTTDTQY
>TRBV2
ASSVPHTSGPYEQY
>TRBV12-3/TRBV12-4
ASSFRDRISGNTIY
>TRBV7-9
ASSLRGGQGASEKLF
>TRBV12-3/TRBV12-4
ASSLREGPNEQF
>TRBV4-1
ASSPSGTAGNEQF
>TRBV10-2
ASTSGGRTGELF
>TRBV12-3/TRBV12-4
ASSLGLDGAGEQY
>TRBV14
ASSQQQGIGELF
>TRBV4-3
ASSQDRGPSATDTQY
>TRBV24-1
ATSDPGSGIGNEQF
>TRBV4-3
ASSHFQGAGGELF
>TRBV6-1
ASINPTNEQF
>TRBV7-9
ASSYASGRAAIEQF
>TRBV19
ATTRGNSNQPQH
>TRBV7-9
ASSPTPETQY
>TRBV10-1
ASSDRDNNQPQH
>TRBV18
ASSPIGQNNEQF
>TRBV5-6
ASLLADYNEQF
>TRBV18
ASSSLAGGRELF
>TRBV7-2
ATSFSGRDEQF
>TRBV20-1
SASESSGNTIY
>TRBV5-1
ASSNNQGYGYT
>TRBV9
ASSVGGANTGELF
>TRBV30
AWSSPGVNTGELF
>TRBV5-1
ASSFSGETINEKLF
>TRBV12-5
ASGLVRGVVTGELF
>TRBV11-2
ASREPGQGFTDTQY
>TRBV7-9
ASNLAGGPVGEQF
>TRBV27
ASSLIAGGGTGELF
>TRBV27
ASSLLAGGSTDTQY
>TRBV12-3/TRBV12-4
ASITGSGTYNEQF
>TRBV14
ASSQETSGDTQY
>TRBV20-1
SARTSAPDTQY
>TRBV19
ASSILAGEYNEQF
>TRBV5-6
ASSPGLREPRLAKNIQY
>TRBV6-2/TRBV6-3
ASSYSSGSTVTQY
>TRBV20-1
SFRRTNTGELF
>TRBV18
ASSFVGVDTQY
>TRBV20-1
SALFERGMNTEAF
>TRBV27
ASSLKMVPTDTQY
>TRBV7-2
ASSLTGTGGIEQY
>TRBV12-3/TRBV12-4
ASRGPGGGNQPQH
>TRBV18
ASSPTTGVRSYNEQF
>TRBV29-1
SVVRESGELF
>TRBV28
ASRPSGLAGGPSTDTQY
>TRBV12-3/TRBV12-4
ASIRGGRINTGELF
>TRBV6-1
ASGMHIAPGNTIY
>TRBV27
ATGAGTSSYNEQF
>TRBV5-1
ASSGDGPYNEQF
>TRBV10-3
AIRPGQGPYEQY
>TRBV12-3/TRBV12-4
ASSLFSRGISGANVLT